Listed below are T cell receptor beta chains from one sample, sequenced in a study of cytomegalovirus exposure and HLA in healthy donors. Clones were sequenced by immunoSEQ multiplex PCR, and TCRdb holds only the in-frame ones, with some missing. The sample holds about 200,000 clones, more than 70% seen once. The material sequenced was PBMCs. The receptors here all came from a woman between 18 and 30 years old in good health and CMV-seronegative. CDR3s include the opening cysteine and the closing phenylalanine or tryptophan. D genes are given only for firm matches. For some rows the clone size is stated as once, few or many, or as a class when expanded; others skip it.

d_gene: .; v_gene: TRBV5-1; abundance: .; j_gene: TRBJ2-7; CDR3nt: TGCGCCAGCAGCGGCGTTTTAGCCTCCGAGCAGTACTTC; CDR3aa: CASSGVLASEQYF
d_gene: TRBD1; v_gene: TRBV2; abundance: .; j_gene: TRBJ1-1; CDR3nt: TGTGCCAGCAGACCAGGATTGACAGGGGGGGAAGCTTTCTTT; CDR3aa: CASRPGLTGGEAFF
d_gene: TRBD2; v_gene: TRBV6-5; abundance: few; j_gene: TRBJ2-7; CDR3nt: TGTGCCAGCAGTCACGGGACTAGCGGGAAAGAGCAGTACTTC; CDR3aa: CASSHGTSGKEQYF
d_gene: TRBD2; v_gene: TRBV6-6; abundance: .; j_gene: TRBJ2-7; CDR3nt: TGTGCCAGCAGTTATAGCTGGGAGGGTACTTACGAGCAGTACTTC; CDR3aa: CASSYSWEGTYEQYF
d_gene: .; v_gene: TRBV6-1; abundance: .; j_gene: TRBJ1-2; CDR3nt: TGTGCCAGCAGTGAACTTAGTAGAATCGGCTACACCTTC; CDR3aa: CASSELSRIGYTF
d_gene: TRBD1; v_gene: TRBV30; abundance: once; j_gene: TRBJ1-2; CDR3nt: TGTGCCTGGGACCGGGACAGGATCTATGGCTACACCTTC; CDR3aa: CAWDRDRIYGYTF
d_gene: TRBD1; v_gene: TRBV14; abundance: .; j_gene: TRBJ2-6; CDR3nt: TGTGCCAGCAGGCACTGGGACAGCAGAATAGACTCTGGGGCCAACGTCCTGACTTTC; CDR3aa: CASRHWDSRIDSGANVLTF
d_gene: .; v_gene: TRBV6-5; abundance: .; j_gene: TRBJ1-1; CDR3nt: TGTGCCAGCGGTCAGACAGCCTCGAACACTGAAGCTTTCTTT; CDR3aa: CASGQTASNTEAFF
d_gene: .; v_gene: TRBV14; abundance: .; j_gene: TRBJ2-1; CDR3nt: TGTGCCAGCAGCCAAGATAGGAGGAATGAGCAGTTCTTC; CDR3aa: CASSQDRRNEQFF
d_gene: .; v_gene: TRBV11-2; abundance: few; j_gene: TRBJ2-1; CDR3nt: TGTGCCAGCAGCTCGGAGGGCACTAGCTCCTACAATGAGCAGTTCTTC; CDR3aa: CASSSEGTSSYNEQFF
d_gene: .; v_gene: TRBV9; abundance: .; j_gene: TRBJ2-3; CDR3nt: TGTGCCAGCAGCGGAGACCGACACACAGATACGCAGTATTTT; CDR3aa: CASSGDRHTDTQYF
d_gene: .; v_gene: TRBV2; abundance: .; j_gene: TRBJ1-4; CDR3nt: TGTGCCAGCAGTGAAAGGGCAGGGACTAATGAAAAACTGTTTTTT; CDR3aa: CASSERAGTNEKLFF
d_gene: .; v_gene: TRBV6-5; abundance: .; j_gene: TRBJ1-5; CDR3nt: TGTGCCAGCAGGCAGGGATTTTATAGCAATCAGCCCCAGCATTTT; CDR3aa: CASRQGFYSNQPQHF
d_gene: TRBD1; v_gene: TRBV6-4; abundance: .; j_gene: TRBJ2-2; CDR3nt: TGTGCCAGCAGCCTAGTCGGGACAGCCAACACCGGGGAGCTGTTTTTT; CDR3aa: CASSLVGTANTGELFF
d_gene: .; v_gene: TRBV30; abundance: .; j_gene: TRBJ1-5; CDR3nt: TGTGCCTGGAGTCCCGGAGTCAATCAGCCCCAGCATTTT; CDR3aa: CAWSPGVNQPQHF
d_gene: TRBD1; v_gene: TRBV2; abundance: .; j_gene: TRBJ2-2; CDR3nt: TGTGCCAGCAGTCGACAGGGAACCGGGGAGCTGTTTTTT; CDR3aa: CASSRQGTGELFF
d_gene: .; v_gene: TRBV9; abundance: .; j_gene: TRBJ2-1; CDR3nt: TGTGCCAGCAGCCAGGAACCAGGGAATAATGAGCAGTTCTTC; CDR3aa: CASSQEPGNNEQFF
d_gene: .; v_gene: TRBV2; abundance: .; j_gene: TRBJ2-5; CDR3nt: TGTGCCAGCAGCCTGACTGGGGCGATACAAGAGACCCAGTACTTC; CDR3aa: CASSLTGAIQETQYF
d_gene: TRBD2; v_gene: TRBV11-2; abundance: .; j_gene: TRBJ2-7; CDR3nt: TGTGCCAGCAGCTTAGCTCTAGCGGGCCCCTACGAGCAGTACTTC; CDR3aa: CASSLALAGPYEQYF
d_gene: TRBD1; v_gene: TRBV2; abundance: .; j_gene: TRBJ2-2; CDR3nt: TGTGCCAGCCCGACAGGGCCCACCGGGGAGCTGTTTTTT; CDR3aa: CASPTGPTGELFF
d_gene: TRBD1; v_gene: TRBV7-8; abundance: few; j_gene: TRBJ1-6; CDR3nt: TGTGCCAGCAGCTTGACAGGGGGCAGATCACCCCTCCACTTT; CDR3aa: CASSLTGGRSPLHF
d_gene: .; v_gene: TRBV2; abundance: .; j_gene: TRBJ1-1; CDR3nt: TGTGCCAGCAGTGAAGACTCGGGGAGGAACACTGAAGCTTTCTTT; CDR3aa: CASSEDSGRNTEAFF
d_gene: .; v_gene: TRBV27; abundance: .; j_gene: TRBJ1-1; CDR3nt: TGTGCCACCCAACGAGATTTGACAGTGGCTGAAGCTTTCTTT; CDR3aa: CATQRDLTVAEAFF
d_gene: .; v_gene: TRBV7-3; abundance: .; j_gene: TRBJ2-2; CDR3nt: TGTGCCAGCAGCTTAGTCCCGGCCAGGGCGAACACCGGGGAGCTGTTTTTT; CDR3aa: CASSLVPARANTGELFF
d_gene: .; v_gene: TRBV5-1; abundance: .; j_gene: TRBJ1-1; CDR3nt: TGCGCCAGCAGCTTGGAAAGGGAGGCTTTCTTT; CDR3aa: CASSLEREAFF
d_gene: TRBD1; v_gene: TRBV15; abundance: .; j_gene: TRBJ1-1; CDR3nt: TGTGCCACCAGCAGAGACTTACAGGGGGCATTAAACACTGAAGCTTTCTTT; CDR3aa: CATSRDLQGALNTEAFF
d_gene: TRBD1; v_gene: TRBV9; abundance: .; j_gene: TRBJ2-1; CDR3nt: TGTGCCAGCAGCGTACGGGACAGGGGGCGAACCTCCTACAATGAGCAGTTCTTC; CDR3aa: CASSVRDRGRTSYNEQFF
d_gene: .; v_gene: TRBV10-1; abundance: .; j_gene: TRBJ2-7; CDR3nt: TGCGCCAGCAGCGATGGAGGGTCTATCGAGCAGTACTTC; CDR3aa: CASSDGGSIEQYF
d_gene: .; v_gene: TRBV19; abundance: few; j_gene: TRBJ1-1; CDR3nt: TGTGCCAGTAGTCAGGGTCGGGTGTTGGCTGAAGCTTTCTTT; CDR3aa: CASSQGRVLAEAFF
d_gene: TRBD2; v_gene: TRBV5-6; abundance: .; j_gene: TRBJ2-3; CDR3nt: TGTGCCAGCAGCGACGCCGGAGCGGGGGAAGATACGCAGTATTTT; CDR3aa: CASSDAGAGEDTQYF
d_gene: TRBD2; v_gene: TRBV9; abundance: .; j_gene: TRBJ2-1; CDR3nt: TGTGCCAGCAGCGTCAGACTAGCGGGGTCTACAGAGCAGTTCTTC; CDR3aa: CASSVRLAGSTEQFF
d_gene: .; v_gene: TRBV5-1; abundance: .; j_gene: TRBJ2-3; CDR3nt: TGCGCCAGCGGGCCGGCGGGGCCGGGGAGCACAGATACGCAGTATTTT; CDR3aa: CASGPAGPGSTDTQYF
d_gene: .; v_gene: TRBV27; abundance: .; j_gene: TRBJ2-2; CDR3nt: TGTGCCAGCAGCCCCGTTAACGGGGAGCTGTTTTTT; CDR3aa: CASSPVNGELFF
d_gene: TRBD2; v_gene: TRBV7-8; abundance: .; j_gene: TRBJ2-1; CDR3nt: TGTGCCAGCAGCTTTTCCGAGCGGGACTACAATGAGCAGTTCTTC; CDR3aa: CASSFSERDYNEQFF
d_gene: TRBD1; v_gene: TRBV7-6; abundance: .; j_gene: TRBJ1-6; CDR3nt: TGTGCCAGCAGCTTAGTGGGGACAGGGAATTCACCCCTCCACTTT; CDR3aa: CASSLVGTGNSPLHF
d_gene: TRBD2; v_gene: TRBV5-1; abundance: .; j_gene: TRBJ2-1; CDR3nt: TGCGCCAGCAGCATCAGCGGGAGCTCCTACAATGAGCAGTTCTTC; CDR3aa: CASSISGSSYNEQFF
d_gene: TRBD1; v_gene: TRBV5-1; abundance: .; j_gene: TRBJ2-1; CDR3nt: TGCGCCAGCAGCTCCGGGACAGCTATTCCTCGCTCCTACAATGAGCAGTTCTTC; CDR3aa: CASSSGTAIPRSYNEQFF
d_gene: .; v_gene: TRBV5-8; abundance: .; j_gene: TRBJ1-1; CDR3nt: TGTGCCAGCAGCACCCCGGGATGGATGAACACTGAAGCTTTCTTT; CDR3aa: CASSTPGWMNTEAFF
d_gene: .; v_gene: TRBV10-3; abundance: .; j_gene: TRBJ2-1; CDR3nt: TGTGCCATCAGGGGGGCTAATGAGCAGTTCTTC; CDR3aa: CAIRGANEQFF